This T cell receptor (beta chain) was found in a study of cytomegalovirus exposure and HLA in healthy donors. There are 15 residues in the CDR3. This table comes from immunoSEQ multiplex PCR, and its TCRdb copy is limited to in-frame clones, with some not included. The table lists 95,000 to 150,000 clones, more than 95% of them singletons. The TCR was taken from a man aged 18 to 29 in good health and CMV-seronegative. The chain is built from TRBV21-1 and TRBJ2-2; TRBD1 is the table's D call and was not checked against the DNA. TRBV21-1 is designated a pseudogene. The specimen was PBMCs. The CDR3 here is CASSTGTENTGELFF. In DNA, the CDR3 is TGTGCCAGCAGTACCGGGACAGAAAACACCGGGGAGCTGTTTTTT.